This passage covers 27 T cell receptor beta chains from one sample sequenced in a study of post-analysis software for immune sequencing data. Study-level results: Controls had lower frequencies than patients of four or five TRBV segments, which included TRBV5-6, TRBV5-1 and TRBV20-1.

The TCR beta cDNA libraries carried unique molecular identifiers. TCRdb itself ran the PCR reads through MiXCR, one entry per CDR3 protein. The table records about 770,000 distinct CDR3 sequences, around 46% of them present only once. Their target antigens are unknown. Material: blood. These receptors were collected from a girl between 10 and 17 years old with multiple sclerosis.

The V gene is TRBV4-2, the J gene TRBJ2-1, with a tentative D call TRBD2 (7 bases). V was pared by 4 bases and J by 7 bases, with 14 bases between. The germline CDR1 and CDR2 sequences are LGHNA and YNFKEQ. This CDR3 spans 14 amino acids. The CDR3 DNA follows: TGTGCCAGCAGCCGTAGAGAGGGGGGGAATGAGCAGTTCTTC. This gives the protein CASSRREGGNEQFF.

For the CDR3, the DNA is TGTGCCAGCAGTTTAACCAGGGTGGTTGAGCAGTTCTTC. Its translation is CASSLTRVVEQFF. V is TRBV28 and J is TRBJ2-1; tentatively, D is TRBD1 (5 bases). This CDR3 is 13 amino acids long. Trimming stripped 2 bases from V and 9 bases from J, with 11 bases between. Germline V CDR1 and CDR2: MDHEN, SYDVKM.

Here the CDR3 DNA reads TGCGCCAGCAGCTCTCTAGCGGGAGAGAATGAGCAGTTCTTC. The encoded protein is CASSSLAGENEQFF. This chain joins TRBV5-1 and TRBJ2-1, with TRBD2 matching 10 bases. In germline, CDR1 is SGHRS, CDR2 YFSETQ. The CDR3 has 14 amino acids. V dropped 3 bases and J dropped 7; count of bases not matched to a gene: 4.

This rearrangement joins TRBV28 to TRBJ2-5; no reliable D call. Germline CDR1 is MDHEN and CDR2 is SYDVKM. CDR3 length: 14 amino acids. The V end lost 2 bases, the J end lost 1 base, and 8 bases lay between the germline ends. The CDR3 loop reads CASSLTAVQETQYF. The CDR3 region has the DNA TGTGCCAGCAGTTTAACGGCAGTCCAAGAGACCCAGTACTTC.

The genes are TRBV12-3 or TRBV12-4 and TRBJ2-1; unclear D gene. This CDR3 contains 13 residues. Trimming left V 6 bases short and J 0 bases short, with 6 bases between. The CDR3 reads CASRSNSYNEQFF. The CDR3 coding sequence is TGTGCCAGCAGATCAAACTCCTACAATGAGCAGTTCTTC.

Notes on this clonotype: Compared with germline, one end of the junction differs, possibly owing to a read error. The chain recombines TRBV29-1 with TRBJ2-2; D ambiguous. CDR1 SQVTM and CDR2 ANQGSEA come from the germline V gene. The CDR3 totals 16 residues. The DNA of the CDR3 is TGCAGCGCCTTACCGGGCCCAGCCAGGAACGCCGGGGAGCTGTTTTTT. This gives the protein CSALPGPARNAGELFF.

J is TRBJ2-1 and V is TRBV5-6, with 11 bases that match TRBD2. J was trimmed by 6 bases and V by 0 bases; bases with no gene match: 11. The germline gives CDR1 SGHDT, CDR2 YYEEEE. The CDR3 runs 18 residues. CDR3 DNA sequence: TGTGCCAGCAGCTTGGAAACTAGCGGGAGTTTGCGTAGCAATGAGCAGTTCTTC. Its translation is CASSLETSGSLRSNEQFF.

The rearrangement uses TRBV6-1 and TRBJ2-5, with 12 positions matching TRBD2. Germline-derived CDR1 and CDR2 are MNHNS and SASEGT. The J segment lost 2 bases and the V segment lost 7 bases, leaving 8 bases of the junction unmatched. The CDR3 contains 16 residues. CDR3 bases: TGTGCCAGCATCGGACTAGCGGGACGACCTCAAGAGACCCAGTACTTC. Amino acids: CASIGLAGRPQETQYF.

This clonotype was counted a few times. The genes are TRBV29-1 and TRBJ1-2; 7 positions agree with TRBD1. The CDR3 is made up of 14 amino acids. V was clipped by 7 bases and J by 1 base; unmatched bases: 9. Germline V gene sequence: CDR1 SQVTM, CDR2 ANQGSEA. CDR3 sequence reads: CSAEGTALNYGYTF. CDR3 nucleotide sequence: TGCAGCGCAGAAGGGACAGCACTTAACTATGGCTACACCTTC.

The V gene is TRBV6-5, the J gene TRBJ2-7, with TRBD1 matching over 8 bases. V gave up 5 bases and J gave up 6 bases; unmatched junction bases: 9. The CDR3 contains 14 residues. The germline V gene encodes CDR1 MNHEY and CDR2 SVGAGI. In nucleotides, the CDR3 is TGTGCCAGCAGTACGGGGAGGACAGGGATCGAGCAGTACTTC. Encoded protein: CASSTGRTGIEQYF.

The chain has TRBV29-1 and TRBJ1-1, with 7 bases matching TRBD1. J was trimmed by 0 bases and V by 7 bases; bases with no gene match: 5. The CDR3 has 13 residues. Germline-derived CDR1 and CDR2 are SQVTM and ANQGSEA. CDR3 sequence reads: CSAWTGLNTEAFF. CDR3 DNA: TGCAGCGCCTGGACAGGTCTGAACACTGAAGCTTTCTTT.

Notes on this clonotype: The junction departs from the called germline gene at one end, perhaps through a read error. The genes are TRBV5-1 and TRBJ1-1; possible D gene TRBD1, 6 bases. Germline CDR1 and CDR2: SGHRS and YFSETQ. The length of the CDR3 is 15 residues. DNA for the CDR3: TGTGCCAGCAGTTTAGTACAGGGACTGAACACTGAAGCTTTCTTT. This translates into CASSLVQGLNTEAFF.

The V gene is TRBV25-1, the J gene TRBJ2-5; 8 bases match TRBD1. The DNA matches TRBJ2-7 better at its end, which makes the J call doubtful. Looked up from germline, CDR1 is MGHDK and CDR2 is SYGVNS. The CDR3 has 14 amino acids. DNA of the CDR3: TGTGCCAGCGCGGGACAGGACAGGGCCCTCGAGCAGTACTTC. It is translated as CASAGQDRALEQYF.

This clonotype was picked up a small number of times. The chain couples TRBV29-1 to TRBJ2-2; D uncertain. Germline V gene lookup returns CDR1 SQVTM and CDR2 ANQGSEA. This CDR3 spans 14 amino acids. V was pared by 1 base and J by 1 base, with 7 bases between. CDR3: CSVEAPENTGELFF. Here the CDR3 DNA reads TGCAGCGTTGAAGCCCCAGAGAACACCGGGGAGCTGTTTTTT.

The V and J genes are TRBV5-6 and TRBJ2-1; D not resolved. Trimming cost V 0 bases and J 10 bases, with 17 bases left between them. The CDR3 totals 15 residues. The germline V gene has CDR1 SGHDT and CDR2 YYEEEE. In DNA form, the CDR3 reads TGTGCCAGCAGCTTGGTCCAGAAGCTAGTTTGGGAGCAGTTCTTC. It yields the protein CASSLVQKLVWEQFF.

V is TRBV27 and J is TRBJ2-7; 7 bases are shared with TRBD1. Trimming at V came to 5 bases and at J to 2 bases, leaving 9 bases not matched to a gene. The CDR3 covers 15 residues. Germline values: CDR1 MNHEY, CDR2 SMNVEV (reference sequence). The CDR3 nucleotides read TGTGCCAGCAGTACGATAATTGACAGGGCCTACGAGCAGTACTTC. Translated: CASSTIIDRAYEQYF.

This clonotype has a handful of counts. The chain has TRBV6-2 or TRBV6-3 and TRBJ2-7, with D maybe TRBD1 (6 bases). The CDR3 runs 17 residues. Trimming shortened V by 1 base and J by 0 bases, and 16 bases separated the two germline ends. Germline V CDR1 and CDR2: MNHEY, SVGEGT. CDR3 protein: CASSYLPGTPASYEQYF. The CDR3 DNA sequence: TGTGCCAGCAGTTACTTGCCCGGGACACCAGCCTCCTACGAGCAGTACTTC.

The gene calls are TRBV9 and TRBJ2-3, with no clear D. Per germline, CDR1 SGDLS and CDR2 YYNGEE. There are 12 residues in the CDR3. V was cut by 0 bases and J by 11 bases, with 10 bases left in between. This chain's CDR3 is CASSVDRSGQYF. CDR3 DNA: TGTGCCAGCAGCGTAGACCGGAGTGGGCAGTATTTT.

The chain combines TRBV29-1 with TRBJ2-1; D is perhaps TRBD2 (6 bases). The CDR3 is 16 amino acids. V lost 4 bases and J lost 4, with 20 bases in between. Germline V lookup: CDR1 SQVTM, CDR2 ANQGSEA. The CDR3 sequence: CSVVGGPGDHYNEQFF. The CDR3, as DNA: TGCAGCGTTGTGGGGGGACCGGGGGACCATTACAATGAGCAGTTCTTC.

This clonotype was picked up many times. V is TRBV20-1 and J is TRBJ1-4; tentative D call: TRBD1 (5 bases). Germline values: CDR1 DFQATT, CDR2 SNEGSKA (reference sequence). There are 13 residues in the CDR3. CDR3 sequence reads: CSCRDLENEKLFF. Written as DNA, the CDR3 is TGCAGCTGCCGGGACCTGGAAAATGAAAAACTGTTTTTT.

This clonotype has more than one count but fewer than ten. The rearrangement uses TRBV20-1 and TRBJ2-7, with 10 bases fitting TRBD2. The V gene's germline CDR1 is DFQATT and CDR2 SNEGSKA (reference sequence). The J segment lost 2 bases and the V segment lost 6 bases, leaving 7 bases of the junction unmatched. This CDR3 has 14 residues. The CDR3 is CSANGLAETYEQYF. The CDR3 DNA reads as TGCAGTGCCAACGGACTAGCGGAGACCTACGAGCAGTACTTC.

The CDR3 is CASSPEPGYNEQFF. The CDR3 DNA reads as TGTGCCAGCAGCCCGGAGCCGGGCTACAATGAGCAGTTCTTC. The chain employs TRBV16 and TRBJ2-1; D is undetermined. The CDR3 length is 14 residues. With 4 bases removed from V and 3 bases from J, the gap between germline ends came to 10 bases. Germline V CDR1 and CDR2: KGHSY, FQNENV.

The V gene is TRBV29-1, the J gene TRBJ2-7; D possibly matches TRBD1 or TRBD2 (5 bases each). Germline V gene lookup returns CDR1 SQVTM and CDR2 ANQGSEA. The ends were cut back, 7 bases at V and 12 bases at J, with 19 bases in the middle. This CDR3 has 11 residues. CDR3 in DNA: TGCAGCGGGGGAGAAGGGACGCCTACGTACTTC. It codes for CSGGEGTPTYF.

This clonotype was seen a handful of times. The chain recombines TRBV20-1 with TRBJ2-7, with TRBD2 matching over 9 bases. This CDR3 comprises 14 residues. V shed 5 bases and J 3 bases; nucleotides not matched to a gene: 8. The germline gives CDR1 DFQATT, CDR2 SNEGSKA (reference sequence). CDR3 coding DNA: TGCAGTGCTTCCCCAGCGGGAGGCCTCTACGAGCAGTACTTC. This encodes CSASPAGGLYEQYF.

This chain joins TRBV3-1 and TRBJ2-1; 7 positions agree with TRBD2. Trimming removed 6 bases from V and 9 bases from J; junction bases left unmatched: 8. In germline, CDR1 is LGHDT, CDR2 YNNKEL (reference sequence). The CDR3 is 13 amino acids. The CDR3 DNA sequence: TGTGCCAGCAGGCCAAAGCAGCGGGGTGAGCAGTTCTTC. Amino acids: CASRPKQRGEQFF.

The chain uses TRBV20-1 and TRBJ1-1; D is perhaps TRBD1 (5 bases). CDR1 is DFQATT, CDR2 SNEGSKA, per germline (reference sequence). The CDR3 consists of 15 residues. Trimming stripped 7 bases from V and 2 bases from J, with 20 bases between. The CDR3 sequence: CSVLDTLRGNTEAFF. The CDR3 DNA sequence: TGCAGTGTTCTCGACACTCTTAGGGGTAACACTGAAGCTTTCTTT.

The V gene is TRBV5-1, the J gene TRBJ1-3; D unresolved. The CDR3 runs to 14 residues. In germline, CDR1 is SGHRS, CDR2 YFSETQ. Trimming stripped 0 bases from V and 4 bases from J, with 8 bases between. Here the CDR3 reads CASSLDSRGNTIYF. The CDR3 coding sequence is TGCGCCAGCAGCTTGGACAGTAGAGGAAACACCATATATTTT.